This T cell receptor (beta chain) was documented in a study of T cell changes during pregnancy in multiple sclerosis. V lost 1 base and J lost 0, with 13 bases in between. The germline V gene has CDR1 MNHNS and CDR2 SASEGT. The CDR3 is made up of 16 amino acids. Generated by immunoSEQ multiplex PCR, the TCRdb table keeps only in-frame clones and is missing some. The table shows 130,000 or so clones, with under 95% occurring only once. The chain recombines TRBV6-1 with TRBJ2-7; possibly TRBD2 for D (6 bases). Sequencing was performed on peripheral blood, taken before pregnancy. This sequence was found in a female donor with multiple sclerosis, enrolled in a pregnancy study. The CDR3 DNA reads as TGTGCCAGCAGTGAAGAGGAGGGAACCCTCTCCTACGAGCAGTACTTC. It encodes CASSEEEGTLSYEQYF.